This T cell receptor (beta chain) was recorded in a study of blood T cell repertoires in COVID-19. Background on the study: Donors in the United States, Italy and Spain gave samples during acute or convalescent COVID-19.

Per the germline V gene, CDR1 is SGHRS and CDR2 is YFSETQ. The V end lost 0 bases, the J end lost 4 bases, and 11 bases lay between the germline ends. The CDR3 is made up of 15 amino acids. Under the authors' procedure: Amplification of reference gene primers provided the estimated nucleated cell counts. Assay used: immunoSEQ multiplex PCR; TCRdb lists only in-frame clones, some missing. V and J calls and clone size are those listed in that table; D and trimming were worked out from the DNA. The profile shows 100,000 to 150,000 clones, roughly 69% of them singletons. A few counts support this clone. Sequenced material: peripheral blood. This chain joins TRBV5-1 and TRBJ1-3; D not resolved. The sequence was collected from a woman between 65 and 79 years old with acute or convalescent COVID-19. The CDR3 spells CASSLAGGIGNTIYF. The CDR3 nucleotides read TGCGCCAGCAGCTTGGCCGGCGGAATAGGAAACACCATATATTTT.